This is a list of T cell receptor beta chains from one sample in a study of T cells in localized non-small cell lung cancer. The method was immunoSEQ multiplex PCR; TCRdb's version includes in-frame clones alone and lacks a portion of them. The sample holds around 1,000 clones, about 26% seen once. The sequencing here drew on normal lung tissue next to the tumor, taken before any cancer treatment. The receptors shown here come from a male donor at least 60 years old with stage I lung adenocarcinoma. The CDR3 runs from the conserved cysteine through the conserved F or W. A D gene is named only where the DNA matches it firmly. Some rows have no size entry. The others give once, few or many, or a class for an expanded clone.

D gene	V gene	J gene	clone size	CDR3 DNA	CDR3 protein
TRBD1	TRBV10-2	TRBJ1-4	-	TGCGCCAGCAGTGTGTTGACAGGGGTCCTCGCAACTAATGAAAAACTGTTTTTT	CASSVLTGVLATNEKLFF
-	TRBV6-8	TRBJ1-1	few	TGTGCCAGCAGTTACTCGACAAGTGAAGCTTTCTTT	CASSYSTSEAFF
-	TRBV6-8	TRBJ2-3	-	TGTGCCAGCAGTTACTCCATCGACTTAGATACGCAGTATTTT	CASSYSIDLDTQYF
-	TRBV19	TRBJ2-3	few	TGTGCCAGTAGCCCCAGGGTCACAGATACGCAGTATTTT	CASSPRVTDTQYF
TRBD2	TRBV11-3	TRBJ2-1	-	TGTGCCAGCAGCTTAAGTCGGATCAGGGGACTAGTTGCGTACAATGAGCAGTTCTTC	CASSLSRIRGLVAYNEQFF
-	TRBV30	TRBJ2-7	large	TGTGCCTGGAGCCGAGGAGGGACAGAGCAGTACTTC	CAWSRGGTEQYF
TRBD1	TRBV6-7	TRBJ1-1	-	TGTGCCACCCTGGGACAGGAGCACACTGAAGCTTTCTTT	CATLGQEHTEAFF
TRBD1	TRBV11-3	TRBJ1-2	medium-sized	TGTGCCAGCAGCCAAGGACAGGGTGGCCCCGTTTATGGCTACACCTTC	CASSQGQGGPVYGYTF
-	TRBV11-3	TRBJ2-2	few	TGTGCCAGCAGCCGGTTTTGGGGGGCAGGCGGGGAGCTGTTTTTT	CASSRFWGAGGELFF
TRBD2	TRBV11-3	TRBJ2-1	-	TGTGCCAGCTCATCCCGGACTAGCGGGGTCAATGAGCAGTTCTTC	CASSSRTSGVNEQFF
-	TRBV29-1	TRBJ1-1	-	TGCAGCGTTCGGGGACACTCGAACACTGAAGCTTTCTTT	CSVRGHSNTEAFF
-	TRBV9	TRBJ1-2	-	TGTGCCAGCAGCGTAGACGGGGGGAATCTCTATGGCTACACCTTC	CASSVDGGNLYGYTF
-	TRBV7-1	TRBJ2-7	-	TGTGCCAGCAGCTTAGATTGGCAGACCGAGCAGTACTTC	CASSLDWQTEQYF
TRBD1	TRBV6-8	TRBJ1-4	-	TGTGCCATCAGCGACAGGGGAGGAACTAATGAAAAACTGTTTTTT	CAISDRGGTNEKLFF
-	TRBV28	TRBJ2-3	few	TGTGCCAGCAGTCTAGGACTATTCACAGATACGCAGTATTTT	CASSLGLFTDTQYF
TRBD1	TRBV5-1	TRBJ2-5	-	TGCGCCAGCAGACGACAGGGGGCGGAAGAGACCCAGTACTTC	CASRRQGAEETQYF
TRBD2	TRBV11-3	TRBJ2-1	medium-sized	TGTGCCAGCAGCTCCGGGACTAGCGGGGGGGTCGATGAGCAGTTCTTC	CASSSGTSGGVDEQFF
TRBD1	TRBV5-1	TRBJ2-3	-	TGCGCCAGCAGCTTGAATCCGGGACAGGGCACAGATACGCAGTATTTT	CASSLNPGQGTDTQYF